The 10 T cell receptor beta chains presented below share a single source sample, sequenced in a study of CD8+CD57+ T cells in acquired aplastic anemia. TCR beta VDJ and CDR3 profiling used genomic DNA as template. TCRdb fed the reads into MiXCR, producing one record per CDR3 protein. The table records approximately 65,000 distinct CDR3 sequences, over 45% of them present only once. The sample was sorted CD4+, CD8+, or CD8+CD57+ T cells (not recorded which) from PBMCs. The receptors shown here come from a human donor in good health, serving as a control.

This clonotype appeared many times. This chain uses TRBV6-1 with TRBJ1-5, with TRBD1 as a possible D gene (6 bases). Germline V lookup: CDR1 MNHNS, CDR2 SASEGT. The CDR3 covers 15 residues. V was cut by 3 bases and J by 5 bases, with 14 bases left in between. Written as DNA, the CDR3 is TGTGCCAGCAGTGACCTAGGTCAGGGGTATCAGCCCCAGCATTTT. Its protein product is CASSDLGQGYQPQHF.

The chain couples TRBV19 to TRBJ2-1; 10 nucleotides align to TRBD2. CDR1 and CDR2 (germline): LNHDA, SQIVND (reference sequence). This CDR3 contains 13 residues. The CDR3 coding sequence is TGTGCAGCGGGACTAGCGCTATACAATGAGCAGTTCTTC. This encodes CAAGLALYNEQFF.

This clonotype was picked up one time. J is TRBJ2-5 and V is TRBV20-1; possibly TRBD1 for D (6 bases). The CDR3 has 15 residues. From germline, CDR1 is DFQATT and CDR2 SNEGSKA (reference sequence). Trimming pared 5 bases from V and 3 bases from J, leaving 19 bases between. CDR3 bases: TGCAGTGCTGCCGATCGGGGCAGGGGAAAAGAGACCCAGTACTTC. It is translated as CSAADRGRGKETQYF.

The chain carries TRBV29-1 and TRBJ2-1; 10 nucleotides match TRBD1. In germline, CDR1 is SQVTM, CDR2 ANQGSEA. The CDR3 consists of 14 residues. V lost 6 bases and J lost 5; bases outside the gene matches: 7. For the CDR3, the DNA is TGCAGCGTCGCCGGGACAGGGGCGGACAATGAGCAGTTCTTC. Encoded protein: CSVAGTGADNEQFF.

This clonotype has a handful of counts. This may arise from a read error, as a much more abundant clone is one base away. The rearrangement joins TRBV7-9 to TRBJ2-5; the D gene is possibly TRBD2 (6 bases). This CDR3 is built from 12 residues. The germline CDR1 and CDR2 sequences are SEHNR and FQNEAQ (reference sequence). The CDR3 here is CAGSYGRETQYF. CDR3 bases: TGTGCCGGCAGCTATGGGAGGGAGACCCAGTACTTC.

The chain links TRBV20-1 to TRBJ2-1; 13 bases match TRBD2. The CDR3 contains 17 residues. Germline V lookup: CDR1 DFQATT, CDR2 SNEGSKA (reference sequence). The J segment lost 6 bases and the V segment lost 4 bases, leaving 12 bases of the junction unmatched. CDR3 loop: CSATPGLAGVYGNEQFF. The CDR3 DNA sequence: TGCAGTGCTACCCCCGGACTAGCGGGAGTGTACGGCAATGAGCAGTTCTTC.

The V call is TRBV7-3, the J call TRBJ2-1; 15 bases line up with TRBD2. The CDR3 contains 15 residues. Germline CDR1 SGHTA, CDR2 FQGTGA. V shed 5 bases, J shed 8 bases, and the junction held 4 bases outside the gene matches. The CDR3 DNA follows: TGTGCCAGCAGCATCGGACTAGCGGGAGGGGATGAGCAGTTCTTC. It encodes CASSIGLAGGDEQFF.

In DNA form, the CDR3 reads TGTGCCAGCAGCGTCGACAGTACCTACGAGCAGTACTTC. As protein: CASSVDSTYEQYF. The chain links TRBV9 to TRBJ2-7, with D tentatively TRBD1 (5 bases). This CDR3 spans 13 amino acids. Per the germline V gene, CDR1 is SGDLS and CDR2 is YYNGEE. Trimming pared 2 bases from V and 2 bases from J, leaving 8 bases between.

This clonotype was counted ten times or more. The genes are TRBV28 and TRBJ1-5, with D uncertain. This CDR3 spans 13 amino acids. V shed 3 bases and J shed 7 bases, with 10 bases lying between them. Germline-derived CDR1 and CDR2 are MDHEN and SYDVKM. The DNA of the CDR3 is TGTGCCAGCAGTTTTCCCGCTGGGCAGCCCCAGCATTTT. It specifies CASSFPAGQPQHF.

Ten or more counts support this clonotype. This sequence joins TRBV4-1 and TRBJ1-5, with 8 bases fitting TRBD1. The CDR3 loop spans 15 amino acids. The trim removed 1 base at V and 4 bases at J, leaving 3 bases unmatched. CDR1 MGHRA and CDR2 YSYEKL come from the germline V gene. CDR3 loop: CASSQGTGMNQPQHF. The DNA of the CDR3 is TGCGCCAGCAGCCAAGGGACAGGGATGAATCAGCCCCAGCATTTT.